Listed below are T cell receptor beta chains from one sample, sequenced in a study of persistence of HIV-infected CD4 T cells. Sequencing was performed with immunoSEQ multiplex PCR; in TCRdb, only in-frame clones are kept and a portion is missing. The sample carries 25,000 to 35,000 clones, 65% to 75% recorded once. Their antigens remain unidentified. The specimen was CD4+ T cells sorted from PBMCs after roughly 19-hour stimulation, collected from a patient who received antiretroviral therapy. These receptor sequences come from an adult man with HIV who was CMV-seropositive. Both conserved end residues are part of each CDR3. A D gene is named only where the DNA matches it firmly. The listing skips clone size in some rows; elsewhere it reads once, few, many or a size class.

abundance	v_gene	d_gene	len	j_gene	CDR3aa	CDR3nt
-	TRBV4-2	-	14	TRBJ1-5	CASSQDLGVQPQHF	TGTGCCAGCAGCCAAGATTTGGGGGTCCAGCCCCAGCATTTT
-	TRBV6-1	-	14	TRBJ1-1	CASSEGTGTTEAFF	TGTGCCAGCAGTGAAGGAACAGGGACCACTGAAGCTTTCTTT
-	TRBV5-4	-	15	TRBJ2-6	CASSFRANGANVLTF	TGTGCCAGCAGCTTTAGGGCCAACGGGGCCAACGTCCTGACTTTC
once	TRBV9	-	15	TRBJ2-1	CASSVAGLPYNEQFF	TGTGCCAGCAGCGTAGCAGGTTTGCCCTACAATGAGCAGTTCTTC
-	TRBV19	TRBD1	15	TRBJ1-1	CASSNGGQRGTEAFF	TGTGCCAGTAGTAATGGGGGACAGCGGGGCACTGAAGCTTTCTTT
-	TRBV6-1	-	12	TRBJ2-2	CASGTNTGELFF	TGTGCCAGCGGAACGAACACCGGGGAGCTGTTTTTT
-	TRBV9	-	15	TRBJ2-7	CASSVGWSYMYEQYF	TGTGCCAGCAGCGTAGGATGGTCCTACATGTACGAGCAGTACTTC
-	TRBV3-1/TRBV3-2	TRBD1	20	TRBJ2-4	CASSQGAGTGSVLAKNIQYF	TGTGCCAGCAGCCAAGGGGCCGGGACAGGTTCCGTCCTAGCCAAAAACATTCAGTACTTC
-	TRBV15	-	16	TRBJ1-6	CATSRASDAIGSPLHF	TGTGCCACCAGCAGAGCCTCGGACGCCATCGGTTCACCCCTCCACTTT
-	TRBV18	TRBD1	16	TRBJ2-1	CASSLLYDRGHNEQFF	TGTGCCAGCTCACTCCTATACGACAGGGGCCACAATGAGCAGTTCTTC
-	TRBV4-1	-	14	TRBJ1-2	CASSSNTDPYGYTF	TGCGCCAGCAGTTCTAACACGGATCCCTATGGCTACACCTTC
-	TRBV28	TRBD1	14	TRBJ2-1	CASKPDRVGNEQFF	TGTGCCAGCAAACCGGACAGGGTGGGCAATGAGCAGTTCTTC
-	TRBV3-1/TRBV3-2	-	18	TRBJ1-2	CASSPVLSQVLGVYGYTF	TGTGCCAGCAGCCCAGTTTTAAGTCAGGTTCTAGGAGTCTATGGCTACACCTTC
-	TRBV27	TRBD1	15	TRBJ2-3	CASRLIGQGADTQYF	TGTGCCAGCAGACTTATAGGGCAGGGGGCGGATACGCAGTATTTT
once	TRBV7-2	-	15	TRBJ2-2	CASSTYRATTGELFF	TGTGCCAGCAGTACTTACAGGGCGACCACCGGGGAGCTGTTTTTT
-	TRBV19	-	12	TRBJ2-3	CASSVDLYTQYF	TGTGCCAGTAGTGTCGATTTGTATACGCAGTATTTT
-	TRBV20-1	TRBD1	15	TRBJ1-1	CSASGGGGRNTEAFF	TGCAGTGCTAGTGGAGGGGGCGGGCGGAACACTGAAGCTTTCTTT
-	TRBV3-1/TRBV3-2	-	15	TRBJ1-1	CASSQVRQPNTEAFF	TGTGCCAGCAGCCAGGTTAGACAGCCGAACACTGAAGCTTTCTTT
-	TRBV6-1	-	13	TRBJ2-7	CASSESGTGEQYF	TGTGCCAGCAGTGAATCAGGTACGGGCGAGCAGTACTTC
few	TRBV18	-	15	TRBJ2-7	CASSRPEGVGGEQYF	TGTGCCAGCTCACGCCCGGAGGGGGTCGGGGGCGAGCAGTACTTC
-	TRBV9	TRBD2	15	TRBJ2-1	CASSVSGGALSEQFF	TGTGCCAGCAGCGTTAGCGGGGGGGCCTTAAGTGAGCAGTTCTTC
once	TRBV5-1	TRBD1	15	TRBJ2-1	CASSLGQGAYNEQFF	TGCGCCAGCAGTCTAGGGCAGGGGGCTTACAATGAGCAGTTCTTC
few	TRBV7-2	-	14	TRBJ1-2	CASSSGISGYGYTF	TGTGCCAGCAGTTCAGGGATAAGTGGATATGGCTACACCTTC
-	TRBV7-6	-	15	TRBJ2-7	CASSPRIGGLGEQYF	TGTGCCAGCAGCCCCCGGATAGGCGGGCTAGGGGAGCAGTACTTC
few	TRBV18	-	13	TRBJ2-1	CASSPTSYNEQFF	TGTGCCAGCTCACCGACTAGCTACAATGAGCAGTTCTTC
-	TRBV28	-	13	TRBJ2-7	CASSLPEAYEQYF	TGTGCCAGCAGTTTACCAGAGGCCTACGAGCAGTACTTC
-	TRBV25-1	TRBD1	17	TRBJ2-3	CASSDDLNRGRADTQYF	TGTGCCAGCAGTGACGATTTAAACAGGGGGCGCGCAGATACGCAGTATTTT
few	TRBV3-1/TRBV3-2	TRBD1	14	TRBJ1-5	CASSQARGGQPQHF	TGTGCCAGCAGCCAGGCCAGGGGGGGACAGCCCCAGCATTTT
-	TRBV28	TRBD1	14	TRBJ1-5	CASTLTGGNQPQHF	TGTGCCAGCACCCTGACAGGGGGGAATCAGCCCCAGCATTTT
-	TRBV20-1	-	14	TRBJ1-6	CSASTTVRNSPLHF	TGCAGTGCTAGTACGACAGTCCGTAATTCACCCCTCCACTTT
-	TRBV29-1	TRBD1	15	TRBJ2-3	CSAGQGSVSTDTQYF	TGCAGCGCCGGACAGGGATCTGTTAGCACAGATACGCAGTATTTT
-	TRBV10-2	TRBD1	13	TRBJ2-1	CASRDRLYNEQFF	TGCGCCAGTCGGGACAGGCTATACAATGAGCAGTTCTTC
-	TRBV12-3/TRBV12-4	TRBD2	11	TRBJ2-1	CASKLGGEQFF	TGTGCCAGCAAACTCGGGGGGGAGCAGTTCTTC
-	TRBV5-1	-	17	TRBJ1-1	CASSDRASPRGNTEAFF	TGCGCCAGCAGCGACCGGGCCTCCCCAAGAGGGAACACTGAAGCTTTCTTT
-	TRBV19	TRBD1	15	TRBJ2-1	CASSIERTGGYEQFF	TGTGCCAGTAGTATAGAGAGAACAGGGGGCTATGAGCAGTTCTTC
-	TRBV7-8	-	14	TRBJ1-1	CASSPWTANTEAFF	TGTGCCAGCAGCCCGTGGACGGCGAACACTGAAGCTTTCTTT
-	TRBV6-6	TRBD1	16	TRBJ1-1	CASTSQGASGNTEAFF	TGTGCCAGCACCTCCCAGGGGGCTTCCGGGAACACTGAAGCTTTCTTT
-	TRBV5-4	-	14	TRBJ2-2	CASSPGVNTGELFF	TGTGCCAGCAGCCCAGGGGTGAACACCGGGGAGCTGTTTTTT
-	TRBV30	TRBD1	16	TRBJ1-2	CAWGRQGRTPNYGYTF	TGTGCCTGGGGACGACAGGGCCGTACCCCTAACTATGGCTACACCTTC
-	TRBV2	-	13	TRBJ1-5	CASTLQDNQPQHF	TGTGCCAGCACCTTACAGGACAATCAGCCCCAGCATTTT
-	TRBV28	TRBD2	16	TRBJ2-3	CASSDPTSGGGNTQYF	TGTGCCAGCAGTGACCCGACTAGCGGGGGTGGGAATACGCAGTATTTT
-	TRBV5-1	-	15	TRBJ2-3	CASSLVGAGIDTQYF	TGCGCCAGCAGCTTGGTAGGGGCTGGGATAGATACGCAGTATTTT
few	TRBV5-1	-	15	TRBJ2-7	CASSWGTGDSYEQYF	TGCGCCAGCAGCTGGGGGACGGGGGATTCCTACGAGCAGTACTTC
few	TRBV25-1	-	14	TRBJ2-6	CASTGASGANVLTF	TGTGCCAGCACCGGGGCCTCTGGGGCCAACGTCCTGACTTTC
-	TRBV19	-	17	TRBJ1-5	CASSPHHQGTYNQPQHF	TGTGCCAGTAGCCCACACCACCAGGGGACATACAATCAGCCCCAGCATTTT
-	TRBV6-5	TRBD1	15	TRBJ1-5	CASSTRDRVNQPQHF	TGTGCCAGCAGTACCCGGGACAGAGTCAATCAGCCCCAGCATTTT
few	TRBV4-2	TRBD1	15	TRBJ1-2	CASSRTGDNNYGYTF	TGTGCCAGCAGCCGCACAGGGGATAATAACTATGGCTACACCTTC
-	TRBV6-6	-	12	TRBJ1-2	CASKDGSLPYTF	TGTGCCAGCAAAGACGGATCCTTGCCTTACACCTTC
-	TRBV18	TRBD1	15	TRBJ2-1	CASSPQNRGPNEQFF	TGTGCCAGCTCACCACAGAACAGGGGCCCCAATGAGCAGTTCTTC
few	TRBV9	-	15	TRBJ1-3	CASSVESFSGNTIYF	TGTGCCAGCAGCGTAGAATCCTTCTCTGGAAACACCATATATTTT
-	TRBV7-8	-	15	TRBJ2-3	CASSLEGGWTDTQYF	TGTGCCAGCAGCTTAGAGGGGGGTTGGACAGATACGCAGTATTTT
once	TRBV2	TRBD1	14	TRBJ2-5	CASRAGTGSETQYF	TGTGCCAGCAGGGCCGGGACAGGGAGCGAGACCCAGTACTTC